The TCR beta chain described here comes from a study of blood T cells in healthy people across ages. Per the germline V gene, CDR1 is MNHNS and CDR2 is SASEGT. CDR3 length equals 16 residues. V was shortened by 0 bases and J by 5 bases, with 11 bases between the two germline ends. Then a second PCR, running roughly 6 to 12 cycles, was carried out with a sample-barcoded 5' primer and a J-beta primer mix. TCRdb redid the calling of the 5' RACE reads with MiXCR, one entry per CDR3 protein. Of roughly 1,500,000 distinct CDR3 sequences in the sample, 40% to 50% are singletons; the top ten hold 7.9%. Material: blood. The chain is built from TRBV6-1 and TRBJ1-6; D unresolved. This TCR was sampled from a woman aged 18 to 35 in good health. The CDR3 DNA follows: TGTGCCAGCAGTGAAGCCGCCCTCGGTCATAATTCACCCCTCCACTTT. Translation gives CASSEAALGHNSPLHF.